Sequencing of this TCR beta chain was carried out in a study of blood T cells in healthy people across ages. Then a second PCR, running about 6 to 12 cycles, was carried out with a sample-barcoded 5' primer and a J-beta primer mix. TCRdb reanalysed the 5' RACE reads using MiXCR and keeps one entry per CDR3 protein. The data contain roughly 2 million distinct CDR3 sequences, roughly 50% of them singletons. The CDR3 has 14 residues. The germline gives CDR1 SGHNT, CDR2 YYREEE (reference sequence). With V trimmed by 4 bases and J by 3 bases, 6 bases remained unmatched. Input material: blood. The clonotype comes from a woman in her forties in good health. The chain is built from TRBV5-4 and TRBJ2-7; 8 bases fit TRBD1. DNA for the CDR3: TGTGCCAGCAGCCGGGACAGGTCTAACTACGAGCAGTACTTC. Translating it yields CASSRDRSNYEQYF.